The 16 T cell receptor beta chains below come from one sample, sequenced in a study of low-dose radiotherapy and immunotherapy resistance in tumors. Regarding time point: before trial treatment. With TRAV- and TRBV-specific primers, first-strand cDNA was made, covering the alpha and beta chains. With a V-primer adapter and a constant-region primer, TCRs were amplified for around 20 PCR cycles. MiXCR was run by TCRdb on the reads, yielding one entry per CDR3 protein. The sample holds fewer than 90,000 distinct CDR3 sequences; around 18% are singletons and the top ten take approximately 6%. The sample consisted of PBMCs, taken before treatment. All receptors come from a male donor with prostate cancer.

The genes are TRBV20-1 and TRBJ2-3, with 9 bases fitting TRBD2. J was trimmed by 4 bases and V by 3 bases; bases with no gene match: 8. The CDR3 spans 15 residues. Germline loops: CDR1 DFQATT, CDR2 SNEGSKA (reference sequence). CDR3 sequence (DNA): TGCAGTGCTAGTATGGCGGGGGGGCCACCAGATACGCAGTATTTT. This codes for CSASMAGGPPDTQYF.

Concerning this clonotype: It is likely a read error: a sequence one base away is far more abundant. This sequence joins TRBV6-8 and TRBJ2-7; 8 bases match TRBD1. Germline V gene lookup returns CDR1 MNHGY and CDR2 SAAAGT. Trimming took 9 bases from V and 2 from J; bases not matched to a gene: 6. The CDR3 is made up of 13 amino acids. The CDR3 protein is CARSDRGPYEQYF. The CDR3 region has the DNA TGTGCCAGGAGTGACAGGGGACCCTACGAGCAGTACTTC.

The chain employs TRBV28 and TRBJ2-7, with 14 bases aligning to TRBD2. V dropped 6 bases and J dropped 3; count of bases not matched to a gene: 10. CDR1 and CDR2 (germline): MDHEN, SYDVKM. The CDR3 is 17 residues long. The CDR3 DNA is TGTGCCAGCAGGGCCCCCGGGACTAGCGGGAGTAACTACGAGCAGTACTTC. It encodes CASRAPGTSGSNYEQYF.

This clonotype occurred many times. The V and J genes are TRBV5-4 and TRBJ2-7; D perhaps matches TRBD2 (6 bases). This CDR3 has 16 amino acids. V was clipped by 5 bases and J by 3 bases, with 21 bases between them. The germline V gene has CDR1 SGHNT and CDR2 YYREEE (reference sequence). The CDR3 DNA reads as TGTGCCAGCAGACTGGGGGGAGCCGGGGGTATCTACGAGCAGTACTTC. It yields the protein CASRLGGAGGIYEQYF.

This clonotype was found many times. The chain joins TRBV18 to TRBJ2-1; 7 bases line up with TRBD2. V dropped 5 bases and J dropped 8; count of bases not matched to a gene: 9. Germline V lookup: CDR1 KGHSH, CDR2 LQKENI. The CDR3 is 14 residues long. The CDR3 bases are TGTGCCAGCTCAGCAGTCACTAGCGACGATGAGCAGTTCTTC. It encodes CASSAVTSDDEQFF.

This clonotype was observed at least ten times. For the CDR3, the DNA is TGTGCCAGCAGCTTGCCTGGAGCGATCTCTGGAAACACCATATATTTT. Encoded protein: CASSLPGAISGNTIYF. The V gene is TRBV7-2, the J gene TRBJ1-3; no firm D call. V lost 3 bases and J lost 0, with 12 bases in between. This CDR3 comprises 16 residues. The germline gives CDR1 SGHTA, CDR2 FQGNSA.

The table lists this clonotype with many counts. The chain carries TRBV7-9 and TRBJ2-1, with TRBD1 as a possible D gene (5 bases). The germline gives CDR1 SEHNR, CDR2 FQNEAQ (reference sequence). Trimming stripped 1 base from V and 11 bases from J, with 18 bases between. The CDR3 consists of 15 residues. The CDR3 loop reads CASSLDLGPTMKQFF. CDR3 sequence (DNA): TGTGCCAGCAGCTTAGATTTGGGGCCTACAATGAAGCAGTTCTTC.

This clonotype was recorded at least ten times. The V and J genes are TRBV6-1 and TRBJ1-5; no clear D. Trimming removed 6 bases at V and 6 bases at J, with 15 bases between. The CDR3 totals 14 residues. CDR1 and CDR2 from the germline V gene are MNHNS and SASEGT. Here the CDR3 reads CASSLREGGQPQHF. The CDR3 DNA follows: TGTGCCAGCAGCCTGAGGGAGGGTGGTCAGCCCCAGCATTTT.

This clonotype appeared many times. The J gene is TRBJ1-4, the V gene TRBV5-1; D call uncertain. The V gene lost 2 bases and the J gene lost 4 bases, with 9 bases spanning the gap. Germline values: CDR1 SGHRS, CDR2 YFSETQ. The CDR3 covers 14 residues. The CDR3 loop reads CASSFTGGNEKLFF. DNA for the CDR3: TGCGCCAGCAGCTTTACGGGCGGTAATGAAAAACTGTTTTTT.

This clonotype was picked up many times. The chain recombines TRBV20-1 with TRBJ2-1, with 12 positions matching TRBD2. This CDR3 has 16 residues. Germline lookup yields CDR1 DFQATT and CDR2 SNEGSKA (reference sequence). Losses at the gene ends were 6 bases for V and 10 bases for J; bases not matched to a gene: 16. CDR3 protein: CSATSSLAGGLFEQFF. CDR3 nucleotide sequence: TGCAGTGCGACATCCTCACTAGCGGGAGGCTTGTTCGAGCAGTTCTTC.

This clonotype came up many times. This chain joins TRBV4-2 and TRBJ1-4; D uncertain. Germline CDR1 LGHNA, CDR2 YNFKEQ. The CDR3 covers 14 residues. Trimming removed 4 bases from V and 4 bases from J, with 10 bases in between. CDR3: CASSPDRRNEKLFF. CDR3 nucleotides: TGTGCCAGCAGCCCGGACCGACGTAATGAAAAACTGTTTTTT.

This clonotype came up many times. This chain links TRBV4-3 with TRBJ2-1; 14 nucleotides line up with TRBD2. This CDR3 contains 16 residues. V lost 0 bases and J lost 8; bases outside the gene matches: 3. The germline V gene encodes CDR1 LGHNA and CDR2 YSLEER. Written as DNA, the CDR3 is TGCGCCAGCAGCCAAGATTTGACTAGCGGGGGGGATGAGCAGTTCTTC. This encodes CASSQDLTSGGDEQFF.

At least ten counts were recorded for this clonotype. This chain links TRBV28 with TRBJ1-5; 10 bases agree with TRBD1. The germline V gene encodes CDR1 MDHEN and CDR2 SYDVKM. The CDR3 consists of 15 residues. Unmatched junction bases numbered 5, after V lost 4 bases and J lost 5 bases. CDR3 coding DNA: TGTGCCAGCAGTTCTCCGACAGGGGGCTATCAGCCCCAGCATTTT. Translation: CASSSPTGGYQPQHF.

A remark on this clonotype: Given a far larger clone just one base away, this is likely a sequencing read error. The chain employs TRBV6-2 or TRBV6-3 and TRBJ2-1; the match to TRBD2 covers 7 bases. Matching the DNA end better, TRBJ2-7 makes the J call doubtful. Per germline, CDR1 MNHEY and CDR2 SVGEGT. The CDR3 loop spans 19 amino acids. DNA for the CDR3: TGTGCCAGCAGCCCTGACTTCCCCGGGGGAGGGCGAATAAGTGTCGAGCAGTACTTC. Amino acid sequence: CASSPDFPGGGRISVEQYF.

This clonotype was seen at least ten times. The chain joins TRBV19 to TRBJ2-2; no definite D call. Germline lookup yields CDR1 LNHDA and CDR2 SQIVND (reference sequence). Trimming shortened V by 4 bases and J by 2 bases, and 11 bases separated the two germline ends. This CDR3 has 15 amino acids. The CDR3: CASSRASSNTGELFF. The CDR3 DNA follows: TGTGCCAGTAGTAGGGCTTCTTCTAACACCGGGGAGCTGTTTTTT.

The J gene is TRBJ2-7, the V gene TRBV24-1; unclear D gene. This CDR3 comprises 17 residues. V lost 0 bases to trimming and J lost 3 bases, with 17 bases between them. CDR1 and CDR2 from the germline V gene are KGHDR and SFDVKD. This CDR3 reads CATSDLIHSDLDYEQYF. CDR3 nucleotides: TGTGCCACCAGTGATTTGATCCACTCTGATCTTGACTACGAGCAGTACTTC.